The 29 T cell receptor beta chains reported below all come from one sample, sequenced in a study of T cells expressing NK-cell markers. From its re-call of the 5' RACE reads, TCRdb lists each CDR3 protein once, without DNA. The sample has 200,000 to 300,000 distinct CDR3 sequences, and its top ten clones hold roughly 4.2%. What was sequenced was blood T cells: a sorted CD56 or NKG2C T cell subset, CD4+ or CD8+ T cells, or bulk PBMC T cells (not recorded which). Source of these receptors: a woman aged 18 to 75 in good health.

V is TRBV4-2 and J is TRBJ2-1; the TCRdb call, TRBD1, lacks DNA for checking. Germline lookup yields CDR1 LGHNA and CDR2 YNFKEQ. The length of the CDR3 is 12 residues. The CDR3 here is CASGGGVHEQFF.

The rearrangement uses TRBV7-3 and TRBJ1-1; absent DNA, TCRdb's TRBD1 call cannot be checked. In germline, CDR1 is SGHTA, CDR2 FQGTGA. The CDR3 has 14 amino acids. CDR3: CASSAGGGASEAFF.

The rearrangement links TRBV7-2 to TRBJ2-1; TCRdb indicates TRBD2, and absent DNA this call remains unverified. Germline CDR1 is SGHTA and CDR2 is FQGNSA. The CDR3 sequence is 14 residues long. CDR3: CASSSTSGHNEQFF. The whole variable domain, filled in from reference TRBV7-2 and TRBJ2-1, reads GAGVSQSPSNKVTEKGKDVELRCDPISGHTALYWYRQSLGQGLEFLIYFQGNSAPDKSGLPSDRFSAERTGGSVSTLTIQRTQQEDSAVYLCASSSTSGHNEQFFGPGTRLTVL.

V and J are TRBV20-1 and TRBJ2-7; as DNA is missing, the TRBD1 call by TCRdb cannot be tested. Germline V gene sequence: CDR1 DFQATT, CDR2 SNEGSKA (reference sequence). The CDR3 is 15 amino acids. This CDR3 is CSAPFTGTGVGEQYF.

The CDR3 spells CASSVGPSGADTQYF. The chain joins TRBV9 to TRBJ2-3; lacking DNA, the TRBD2 call made by TCRdb goes unchecked. CDR3 length: 15 amino acids. Germline V CDR1 and CDR2: SGDLS, YYNGEE.

V is TRBV29-1 and J is TRBJ1-2. Germline-derived CDR1 and CDR2 are SQVTM and ANQGSEA. This CDR3 comprises 11 residues. The CDR3 sequence is CSVGLGDGYTF.

The V and J genes are TRBV2 and TRBJ1-4; the D call from TCRdb, TRBD1, cannot be confirmed without DNA. The CDR3 covers 18 residues. Germline loops: CDR1 SNHLY, CDR2 FYNNEI. The CDR3 is CASSEALQFGSRGEKLFF.

The V gene is TRBV10-3, the J gene TRBJ1-2; no DNA is available, so the TRBD1 call from TCRdb remains unchecked. CDR1 is ENHRY and CDR2 is SYGVKD in the germline V gene. This CDR3 is 14 amino acids long. This chain's CDR3 is CAISSRTANYGYTF.

V gene TRBV5-1 combines with J gene TRBJ1-6. Germline V gene sequence: CDR1 SGHRS, CDR2 YFSETQ. CDR3 size: 15 residues. The CDR3 region is CASTPIGAYNSPLHF. Variable domain in full (rest from reference TRBV5-1 and TRBJ1-6): KAGVTQTPRYLIKTRGQQVTLSCSPISGHRSVSWYQQTPGQGLQFLFEYFSETQRNKGNFPGRFSGRQFSNSRSEMNVSTLELGDSALYLCASTPIGAYNSPLHFGNGTRLTVT.

The V and J genes are TRBV10-1 and TRBJ2-2; with no DNA, the TCRdb D assignment of TRBD2 cannot be verified. The length of the CDR3 is 15 residues. CDR1 and CDR2 from the germline V gene are WNHNN and SYGVQD (reference sequence). The CDR3 loop reads CASRKTSGDTGELFF.

The chain has TRBV4-1 and TRBJ2-3; without DNA, the TCRdb call of TRBD2 cannot be checked. The CDR3 length is 14 residues. Germline V gene lookup returns CDR1 MGHRA and CDR2 YSYEKL. The CDR3 region is CASSQAGRPDTQYF.

This chain uses TRBV14 with TRBJ2-6; with no DNA, the TCRdb D assignment of TRBD1 cannot be verified. This CDR3 comprises 19 residues. CDR1 and CDR2 from the germline V gene are SGHDN and FVKESK. CDR3 sequence reads: CASSHYVGTGIAGANVLTF.

This sequence joins TRBV20-1 and TRBJ2-7; TCRdb reports TRBD2, a call that lacks DNA to check it against. Germline assignment: CDR1 DFQATT and CDR2 SNEGSKA (reference sequence). CDR3 length: 14 amino acids. The CDR3 loop is CSARLAGEDYEQYF.

The CDR3 loop reads CASSFSYRQGRKSGEQYF. This chain links TRBV28 with TRBJ2-7; TCRdb selects TRBD1, and the lack of DNA leaves this call unchecked. The CDR3 extends over 18 amino acids. Germline lookup yields CDR1 MDHEN and CDR2 SYDVKM.

V is TRBV6-1 and J is TRBJ2-7; TCRdb proposes TRBD1, but this gene call is untestable without DNA. The CDR3 is made up of 16 amino acids. The V gene's germline CDR1 is MNHNS and CDR2 SASEGT. The CDR3 reads CASKASLGTATYEQYF.

The chain joins TRBV12-3 or TRBV12-4 to TRBJ2-7; TCRdb selects TRBD1, and the lack of DNA leaves this call unchecked. The CDR3 runs 13 residues. CDR3 sequence reads: CASSLRGIHEQYF.

CDR3 in amino acids: CSYRRGSIEQYF. The chain joins TRBV29-1 to TRBJ2-7; without DNA, the TCRdb call of TRBD1 cannot be checked. Germline CDR1 SQVTM, CDR2 ANQGSEA. This CDR3 region has 12 residues.

The gene calls are TRBV4-1 and TRBJ2-5; lacking DNA, the TRBD2 call made by TCRdb goes unchecked. CDR1 is MGHRA and CDR2 is YSYEKL in the germline V gene. The CDR3 has 14 amino acids. Here the CDR3 reads CASSQDPASETQYF.

This sequence joins TRBV29-1 and TRBJ2-3; TCRdb reports TRBD1, a call that lacks DNA to check it against. CDR3 length equals 13 residues. From germline, CDR1 is SQVTM and CDR2 ANQGSEA. This CDR3 is CSGGGYSTDTQYF.

The gene calls are TRBV9 and TRBJ2-2; TCRdb indicates TRBD2, and absent DNA this call remains unverified. The CDR3 has 17 amino acids. The germline V gene encodes CDR1 SGDLS and CDR2 YYNGEE. The chain's CDR3 is CASSQYSGRGNTGELFF. Full variable domain (remainder filled in from reference TRBV9 and TRBJ2-2): DSGVTQTPKHLITATGQRVTLRCSPRSGDLSVYWYQQSLDQGLQFLIQYYNGEERAKGNILERFSAQQFPDLHSELNLSSLELGDSALYFCASSQYSGRGNTGELFFGEGSRLTVL.

V usage is TRBV27 and J usage is TRBJ2-7; TCRdb's assignment of TRBD2 cannot be checked, as there is no DNA. The CDR3 runs to 13 residues. The germline V gene encodes CDR1 MNHEY and CDR2 SMNVEV (reference sequence). The CDR3: CASSPYSSGEQYF.

The genes are TRBV7-7 and TRBJ1-1. The CDR3 totals 13 residues. Germline V gene sequence: CDR1 SSHAT, CDR2 FNYEAQ (reference sequence). CDR3 sequence: CASSLGSGTEAFF.

V gene TRBV4-1 combines with J gene TRBJ2-2; the TCRdb call, TRBD1, lacks DNA for checking. CDR1 is MGHRA and CDR2 is YSYEKL in the germline V gene. The length of the CDR3 is 14 residues. The CDR3 loop reads CASSRGQFNGELFF.

The J gene is TRBJ2-5, the V gene TRBV10-3; the TCRdb call, TRBD1, lacks DNA for checking. CDR3 length: 15 residues. The V gene's germline CDR1 is ENHRY and CDR2 SYGVKD. The CDR3 loop is CAISDRGPGLETQYF.

This chain uses TRBV15 with TRBJ2-7; TCRdb picks TRBD1, but there is no DNA to check that call. This CDR3 has 13 amino acids. Germline CDR1 and CDR2: LNHNV and YYDKDF (reference sequence). The CDR3 spells CATSRPGTYEQYF. Filled out from reference TRBV15 and TRBJ2-7, the complete variable domain reads DAMVIQNPRYQVTQFGKPVTLSCSQTLNHNVMYWYQQKSSQAPKLLFHYYDKDFNNEADTPDNFQSRRPNTSFCFLDIRSPGLGDTAMYLCATSRPGTYEQYFGPGTRLTVT.

The chain has TRBV12-3 or TRBV12-4 and TRBJ2-1. The CDR3 is 14 amino acids. The CDR3: CASSPVRAYNEQFF.

This chain joins TRBV4-1 and TRBJ2-3; TCRdb's D gene call, TRBD1, goes unchecked for lack of DNA. The CDR3 length is 17 residues. Germline V CDR1 and CDR2: MGHRA, YSYEKL. This CDR3 is CASSQATGGQFTDTQYF.

V and J are TRBV29-1 and TRBJ2-1; TCRdb returns TRBD2, unconfirmable since there is no DNA. The CDR3 covers 15 residues. Germline V CDR1 and CDR2: SQVTM, ANQGSEA. This chain's CDR3 is CSVGLAGRGNGEQFF.

This rearrangement joins TRBV20-1 to TRBJ1-3. The CDR3 runs to 14 residues. Germline assignment: CDR1 DFQATT and CDR2 SNEGSKA (reference sequence). The CDR3 sequence: CSASGSSIGNTIYF.